This T cell receptor beta chain comes out of a study of siplizumab effects on memory and regulatory T cells. The V gene end was trimmed by 6 bases and the J gene end by 5 bases; junction bases not matched to a gene: 10. Germline V gene lookup returns CDR1 MRHNA and CDR2 SNTAGT. The CDR3 runs to 15 residues. Sequencing was performed with immunoSEQ multiplex PCR; in TCRdb, only in-frame clones are kept and a portion is missing. Among about 110,000 clones listed, 92% were seen once. The sequence derives from a human donor in good health. Sample: Tregs sorted from blood. The chain uses TRBV6-4 and TRBJ1-3, with 7 bases identical to TRBD1. The DNA for the CDR3 is TGTGCCAGCAGCTTTCTACAGGGGAGAAGAAACACCATATATTTT. It yields the protein CASSFLQGRRNTIYF.